This T cell receptor (beta chain) came from a study of T-cell reconstitution after alpha-beta-depleted transplantation in children. Findings and limits, study-wide: T-cell counts and diversity at one year post-transplant came mainly from newly produced T cells.

A note on this clonotype: Antigen: not known.

With 2 bases removed from V and 2 bases from J, the gap between germline ends came to 25 bases. CDR1 SGHAT and CDR2 FQNNGV come from the germline V gene. This CDR3 region has 19 residues. The authors prepared the TCRbeta library with unique molecular identifiers. Each CDR3 protein gets one entry after TCRdb re-called the PCR reads with MiXCR. There are 200,000 to 250,000 distinct CDR3 sequences in the sample; about 7% occur only once, and 5.5% to 6.5% lies in the top ten. The chain joins TRBV11-2 to TRBJ2-7, with D tentatively TRBD2 (6 bases). This sequence originates from a boy aged 2 to 9 with acute lymphoblastic leukemia, due to receive a stem cell transplant. Sequencing was performed on PBMCs, taken before TCRalphabeta/CD19-depleted stem cell transplant. Here the CDR3 reads CASSLSLPHRLVIAYEQYF. The CDR3 DNA is TGTGCCAGCAGCTTATCTCTCCCACACAGACTAGTGATAGCCTACGAGCAGTACTTC.